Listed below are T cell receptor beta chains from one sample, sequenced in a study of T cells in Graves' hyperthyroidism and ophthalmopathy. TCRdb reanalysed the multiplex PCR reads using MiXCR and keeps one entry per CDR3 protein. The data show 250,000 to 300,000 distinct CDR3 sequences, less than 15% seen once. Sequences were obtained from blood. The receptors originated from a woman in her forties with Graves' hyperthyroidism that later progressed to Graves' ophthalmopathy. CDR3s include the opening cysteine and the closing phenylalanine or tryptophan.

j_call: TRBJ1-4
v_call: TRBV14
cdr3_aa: CASSQVQGLKEKLFF

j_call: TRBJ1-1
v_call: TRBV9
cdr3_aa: CASSVVGTLVDTEAFF

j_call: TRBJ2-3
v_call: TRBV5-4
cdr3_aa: CASSFNPPSGRNTDTQYF

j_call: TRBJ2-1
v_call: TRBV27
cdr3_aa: CASSKYTPGLAGVFRNEQFF

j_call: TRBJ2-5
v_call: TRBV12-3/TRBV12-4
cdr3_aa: CASSTLRQPQYF

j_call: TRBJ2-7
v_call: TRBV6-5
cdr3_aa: CASSSPGQASYEQYF

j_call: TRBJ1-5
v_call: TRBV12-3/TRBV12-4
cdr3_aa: CASSERARVGQPQHF

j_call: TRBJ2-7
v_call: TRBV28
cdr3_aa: CASSSNSYEQYF

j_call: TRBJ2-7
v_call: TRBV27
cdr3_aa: CASKRTMNSYEQYF

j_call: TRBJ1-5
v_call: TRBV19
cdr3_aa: CASSIQGYSNQPQHF

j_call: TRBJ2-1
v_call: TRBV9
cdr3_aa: CASSVSLVLGTSGTNEQFF

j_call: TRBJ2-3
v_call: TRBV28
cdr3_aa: CASSPLGLAGSSTDTQYF

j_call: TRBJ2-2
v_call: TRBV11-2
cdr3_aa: CASSLTRGGSGTGELFF

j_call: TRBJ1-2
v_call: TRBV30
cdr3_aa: CAWSPGNGYTF

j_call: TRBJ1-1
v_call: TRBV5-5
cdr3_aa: CASTFAFNTEAFF

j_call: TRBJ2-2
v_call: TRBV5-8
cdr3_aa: CASSLVRGYPPSSGNTGELFF

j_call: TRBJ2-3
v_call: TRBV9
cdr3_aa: CASSAGTNTQYF

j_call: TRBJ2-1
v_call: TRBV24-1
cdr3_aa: CATSDNLDLQFF

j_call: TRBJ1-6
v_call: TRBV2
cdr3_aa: CASGVDRGTSPLHF

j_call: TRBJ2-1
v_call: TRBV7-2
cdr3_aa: CASSLVPSGLYNEQFF

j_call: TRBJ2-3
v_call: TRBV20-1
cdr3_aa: CSAIEGAGAPDTQYF

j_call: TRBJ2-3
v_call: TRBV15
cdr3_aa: CATSSGRAGVADTQYF

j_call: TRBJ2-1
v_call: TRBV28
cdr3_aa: CASSLLTDRVESPYNEQFF

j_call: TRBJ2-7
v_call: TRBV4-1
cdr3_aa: CASSQELASGHVWDEQYF

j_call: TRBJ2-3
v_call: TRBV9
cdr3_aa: CASSRVGRTQYF

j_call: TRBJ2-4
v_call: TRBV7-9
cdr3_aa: CASSLGTIAKNIQYF

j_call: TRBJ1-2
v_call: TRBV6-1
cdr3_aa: CASSNLKNRGGYGYTF

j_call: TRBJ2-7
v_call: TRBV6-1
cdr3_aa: CASSVVRGYEQYF

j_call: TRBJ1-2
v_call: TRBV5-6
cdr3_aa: CASSFSDGYYGYTF

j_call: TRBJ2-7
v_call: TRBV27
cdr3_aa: CASTPIAGGSEQYF

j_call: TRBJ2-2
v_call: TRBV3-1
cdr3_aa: CASSQVHGYTGELFF

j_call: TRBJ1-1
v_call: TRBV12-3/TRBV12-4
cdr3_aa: CASSPASGSTEAFF

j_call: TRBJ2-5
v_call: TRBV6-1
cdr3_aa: CASSEGDSGQETQYF

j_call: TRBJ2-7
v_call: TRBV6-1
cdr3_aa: CASSEETLSSSSYEQYF

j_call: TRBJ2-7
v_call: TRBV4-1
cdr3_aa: CASSQDLGLAGGTYEQYF

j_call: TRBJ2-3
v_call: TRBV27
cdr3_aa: CASSLKSGQNTQYF

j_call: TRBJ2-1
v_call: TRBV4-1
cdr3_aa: CASSQRAATDEQFF

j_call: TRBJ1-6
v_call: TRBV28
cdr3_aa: CASSFGPRSNSPLHF

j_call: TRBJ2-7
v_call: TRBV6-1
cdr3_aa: CASSDAGAVSYEQYF

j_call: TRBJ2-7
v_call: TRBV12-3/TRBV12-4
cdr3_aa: CASSGTLTYEQYF

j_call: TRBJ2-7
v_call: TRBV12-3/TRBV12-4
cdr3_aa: CASSRLISGPYEQYF

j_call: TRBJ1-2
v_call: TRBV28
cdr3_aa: CASSRQASNYGYTF